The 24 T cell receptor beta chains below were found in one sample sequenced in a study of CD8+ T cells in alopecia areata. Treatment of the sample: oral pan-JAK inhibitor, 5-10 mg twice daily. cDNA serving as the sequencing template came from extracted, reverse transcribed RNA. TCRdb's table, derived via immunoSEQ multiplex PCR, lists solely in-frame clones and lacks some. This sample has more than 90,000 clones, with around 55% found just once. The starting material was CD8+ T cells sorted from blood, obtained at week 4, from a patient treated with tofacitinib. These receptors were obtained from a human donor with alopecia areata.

In nucleotides, the CDR3 is TGTGCCAGCAGCTTGGCGATGGGACAGGGTTCCTACAATGAGCAGTTCTTC. Amino acid sequence: CASSLAMGQGSYNEQFF. The V gene is TRBV5-6, the J gene TRBJ2-1, with 9 bases fitting TRBD1. With V trimmed by 0 bases and J by 1 base, 5 bases remained unmatched. This CDR3 contains 17 residues. Per germline, CDR1 SGHDT and CDR2 YYEEEE.

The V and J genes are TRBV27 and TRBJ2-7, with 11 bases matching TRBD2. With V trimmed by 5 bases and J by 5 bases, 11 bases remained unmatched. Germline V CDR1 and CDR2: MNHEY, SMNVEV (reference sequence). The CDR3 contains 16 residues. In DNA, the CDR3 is TGTGCCAGCAGTCCACTAGCGGGGGTCGGTCTCGACGAGCAGTACTTC. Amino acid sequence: CASSPLAGVGLDEQYF.

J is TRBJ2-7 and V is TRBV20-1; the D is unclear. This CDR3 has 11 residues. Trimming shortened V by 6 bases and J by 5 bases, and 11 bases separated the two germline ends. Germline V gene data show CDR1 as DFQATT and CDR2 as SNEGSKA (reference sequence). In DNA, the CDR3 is TGCAGTGCCCAAGAACCAAACGAGCAGTACTTC. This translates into CSAQEPNEQYF.

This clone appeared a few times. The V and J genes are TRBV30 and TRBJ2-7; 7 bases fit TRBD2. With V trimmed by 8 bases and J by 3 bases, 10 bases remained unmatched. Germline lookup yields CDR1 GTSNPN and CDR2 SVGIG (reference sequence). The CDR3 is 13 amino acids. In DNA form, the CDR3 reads TGTGCCGGACGGGCTAGCGGTTACTACGAGCAGTACTTC. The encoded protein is CAGRASGYYEQYF.

This CDR3 is CASSLSPQTANTGELFF. CDR3 DNA: TGTGCCAGCAGTTTATCGCCCCAAACGGCGAACACCGGGGAGCTGTTTTTT. The chain employs TRBV27 and TRBJ2-2, with D unclear. The CDR3 extends over 17 amino acids. Germline CDR1 reads MNHEY; CDR2 reads SMNVEV (reference sequence). With 0 bases removed from V and 0 bases from J, the gap between germline ends came to 11 bases.

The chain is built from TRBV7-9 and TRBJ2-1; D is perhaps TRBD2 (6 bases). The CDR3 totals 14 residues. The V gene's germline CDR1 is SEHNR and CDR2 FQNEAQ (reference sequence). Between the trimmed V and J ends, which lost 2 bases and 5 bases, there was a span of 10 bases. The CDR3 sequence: CASSLSLANNEQFF. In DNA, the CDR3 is TGTGCCAGCAGCTTAAGCCTAGCGAACAATGAGCAGTTCTTC.

The CDR3 is CASSHVDSNQPQHF. The CDR3 region has the DNA TGTGCCAGCAGTCACGTGGACAGCAATCAGCCCCAGCATTTT. The J gene is TRBJ1-5, the V gene TRBV14, with D unclear. With 6 bases removed from V and 1 base from J, the gap between germline ends came to 10 bases. Per germline, CDR1 SGHDN and CDR2 FVKESK. The CDR3 has 14 amino acids.

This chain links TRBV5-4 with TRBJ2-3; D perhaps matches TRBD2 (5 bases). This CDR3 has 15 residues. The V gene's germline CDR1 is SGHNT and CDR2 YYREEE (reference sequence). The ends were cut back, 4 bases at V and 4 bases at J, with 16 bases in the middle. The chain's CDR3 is CASSDTRTRSDTQYF. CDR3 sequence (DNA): TGTGCCAGCAGCGATACCAGGACTCGCTCAGATACGCAGTATTTT.

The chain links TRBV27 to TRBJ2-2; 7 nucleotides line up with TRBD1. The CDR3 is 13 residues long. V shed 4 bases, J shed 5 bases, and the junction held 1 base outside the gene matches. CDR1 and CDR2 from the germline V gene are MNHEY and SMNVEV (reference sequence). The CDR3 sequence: CASSWDSTGELFF. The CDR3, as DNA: TGTGCCAGCAGTTGGGACAGTACCGGGGAGCTGTTTTTT.

The DNA for the CDR3 is TGCGCCACCCGTAGCGGGAGGGCCGGGGAGCTGTTTTTT. This sequence encodes CATRSGRAGELFF. The genes are TRBV4-1 and TRBJ2-2; 11 nucleotides agree with TRBD2. The CDR3 spans 13 residues. With 10 bases clipped from V and 6 bases from J, the junction kept 4 bases outside the gene matches. CDR1 and CDR2 from the germline V gene are MGHRA and YSYEKL.

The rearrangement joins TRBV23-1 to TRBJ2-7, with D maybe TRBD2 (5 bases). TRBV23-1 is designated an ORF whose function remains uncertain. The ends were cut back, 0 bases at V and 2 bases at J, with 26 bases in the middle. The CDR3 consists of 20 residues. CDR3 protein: CASSQSGNRGGSRGTYEQYF. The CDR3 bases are TGCGCCAGCAGTCAATCCGGTAATCGGGGTGGGTCCCGAGGGACCTACGAGCAGTACTTC.

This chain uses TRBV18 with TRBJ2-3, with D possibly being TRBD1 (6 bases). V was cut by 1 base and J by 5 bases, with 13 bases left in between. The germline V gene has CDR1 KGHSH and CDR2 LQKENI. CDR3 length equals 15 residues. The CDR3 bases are TGTGCCAGCTCACCACGACAGGCGAGGCAAGATACGCAGTATTTT. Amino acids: CASSPRQARQDTQYF.

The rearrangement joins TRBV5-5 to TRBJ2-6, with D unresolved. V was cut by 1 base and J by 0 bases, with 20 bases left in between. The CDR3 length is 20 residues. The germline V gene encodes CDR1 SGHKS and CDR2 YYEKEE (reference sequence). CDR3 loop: CASSLTGSSLSPSGANVLTF. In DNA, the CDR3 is TGTGCCAGCAGCTTGACCGGTTCTTCCCTGTCCCCCTCTGGGGCCAACGTCCTGACTTTC.

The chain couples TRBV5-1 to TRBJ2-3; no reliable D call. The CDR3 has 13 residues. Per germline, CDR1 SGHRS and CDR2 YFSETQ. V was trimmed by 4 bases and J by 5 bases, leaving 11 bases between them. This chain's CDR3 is CASSRKVIDTQYF. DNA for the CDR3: TGCGCCAGCAGCAGAAAAGTCATAGATACGCAGTATTTT.

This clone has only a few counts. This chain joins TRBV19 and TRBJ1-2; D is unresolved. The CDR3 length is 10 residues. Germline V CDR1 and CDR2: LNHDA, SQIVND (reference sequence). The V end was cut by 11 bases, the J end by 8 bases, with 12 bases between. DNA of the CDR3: TGTGCCGGAAATCCGGGGGGCTACACCTTC. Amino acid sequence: CAGNPGGYTF.

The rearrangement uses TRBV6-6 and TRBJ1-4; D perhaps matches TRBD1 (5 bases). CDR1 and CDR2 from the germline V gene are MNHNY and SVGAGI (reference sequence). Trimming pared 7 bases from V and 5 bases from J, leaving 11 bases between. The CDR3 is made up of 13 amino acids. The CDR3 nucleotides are TGTGCCAGCATGGGGACCGTGAATGAAAAACTGTTTTTT. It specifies CASMGTVNEKLFF.

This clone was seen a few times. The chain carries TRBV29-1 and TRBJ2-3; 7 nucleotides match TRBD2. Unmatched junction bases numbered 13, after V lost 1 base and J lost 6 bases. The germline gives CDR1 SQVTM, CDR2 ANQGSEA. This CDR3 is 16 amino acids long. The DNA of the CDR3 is TGCAGCGTTGAAGGGACTACTTCAAGCGGGGATGATACGCAGTATTTT. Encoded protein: CSVEGTTSSGDDTQYF.

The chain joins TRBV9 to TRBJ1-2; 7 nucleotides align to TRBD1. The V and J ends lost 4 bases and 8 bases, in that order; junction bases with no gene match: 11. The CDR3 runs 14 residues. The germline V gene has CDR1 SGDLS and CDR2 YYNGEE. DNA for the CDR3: TGTGCCAGCAGCTGGGCAGGGGGAAGTATCGGCTACACCTTC. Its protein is CASSWAGGSIGYTF.

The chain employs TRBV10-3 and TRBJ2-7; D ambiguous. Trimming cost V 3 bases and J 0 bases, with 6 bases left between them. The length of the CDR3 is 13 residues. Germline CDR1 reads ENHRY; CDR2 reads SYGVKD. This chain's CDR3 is CAISEQASYEQYF. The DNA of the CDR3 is TGTGCCATCAGTGAACAAGCCTCCTACGAGCAGTACTTC.

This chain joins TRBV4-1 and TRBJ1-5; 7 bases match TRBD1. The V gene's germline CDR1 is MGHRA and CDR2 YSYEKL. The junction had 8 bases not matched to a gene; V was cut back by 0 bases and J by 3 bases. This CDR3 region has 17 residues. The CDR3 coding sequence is TGCGCCAGCAGCCAAGAAGCTGGTGGGACAGTCAATCAGCCCCAGCATTTT. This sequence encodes CASSQEAGGTVNQPQHF.

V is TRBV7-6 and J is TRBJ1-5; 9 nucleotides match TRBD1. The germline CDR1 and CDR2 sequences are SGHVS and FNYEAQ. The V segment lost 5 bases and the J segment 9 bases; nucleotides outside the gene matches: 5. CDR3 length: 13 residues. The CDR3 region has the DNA TGTGCCAGCAGCCCGGACAGGGGAGGGCCCCAGCATTTT. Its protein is CASSPDRGGPQHF. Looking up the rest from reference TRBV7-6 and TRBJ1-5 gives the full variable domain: GAGVSQSPRYKVTKRGQDVALRCDPISGHVSLYWYRQALGQGPEFLTYFNYEAQQDKSGLPNDRFSAERPEGSISTLTIQRTEQRDSAMYRCASSPDRGGPQHFGDGTRLSIL.

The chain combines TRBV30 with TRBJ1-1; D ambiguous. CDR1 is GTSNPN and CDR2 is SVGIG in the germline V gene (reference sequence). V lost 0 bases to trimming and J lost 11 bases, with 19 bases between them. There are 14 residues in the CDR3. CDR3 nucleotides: TGTGCCTGGAGTGTAACACTCGGAGCGGAAGTGGCTTTCTTT. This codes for CAWSVTLGAEVAFF.

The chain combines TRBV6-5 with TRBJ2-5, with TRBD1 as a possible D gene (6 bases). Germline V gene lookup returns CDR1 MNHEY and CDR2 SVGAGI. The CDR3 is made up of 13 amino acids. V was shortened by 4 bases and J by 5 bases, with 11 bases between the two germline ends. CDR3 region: CASSSTGVETQYF. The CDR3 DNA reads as TGTGCCAGCAGTTCGACAGGCGTGGAGACCCAGTACTTC.

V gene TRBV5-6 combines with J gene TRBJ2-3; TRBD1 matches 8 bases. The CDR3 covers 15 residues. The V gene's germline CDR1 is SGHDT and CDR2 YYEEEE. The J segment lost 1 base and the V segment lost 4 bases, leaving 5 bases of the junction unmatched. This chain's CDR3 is CASSPKDRGTDTQYF. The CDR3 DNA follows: TGTGCCAGCAGCCCAAAGGACAGGGGCACAGATACGCAGTATTTT.